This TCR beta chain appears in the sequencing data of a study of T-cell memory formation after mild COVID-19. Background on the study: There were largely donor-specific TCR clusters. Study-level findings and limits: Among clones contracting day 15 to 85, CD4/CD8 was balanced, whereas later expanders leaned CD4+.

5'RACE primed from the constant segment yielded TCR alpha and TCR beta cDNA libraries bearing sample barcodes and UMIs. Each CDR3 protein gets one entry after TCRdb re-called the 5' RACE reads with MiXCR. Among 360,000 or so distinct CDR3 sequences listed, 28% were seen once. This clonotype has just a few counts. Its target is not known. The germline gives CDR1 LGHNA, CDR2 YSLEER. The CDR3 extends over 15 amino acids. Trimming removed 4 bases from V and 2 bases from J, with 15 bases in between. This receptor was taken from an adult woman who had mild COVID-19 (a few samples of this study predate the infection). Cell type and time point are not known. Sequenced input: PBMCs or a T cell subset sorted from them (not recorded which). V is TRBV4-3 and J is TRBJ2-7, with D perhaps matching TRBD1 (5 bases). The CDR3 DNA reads TGCGCCAGCAGCCGATTTCCCCAGGGCCCCTACGAGCAGTACTTC. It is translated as CASSRFPQGPYEQYF.